This T cell receptor beta chain was sequenced in a study of beta chain features in type 1 diabetes. The germline V gene encodes CDR1 MNHNY and CDR2 SVGAGI (reference sequence). V was cut by 7 bases and J by 2 bases, with 12 bases left in between. The CDR3 has 13 residues. Expressed TCRB transcripts were sequenced because the entire RNA isolate underwent reverse transcription. Profiled with immunoSEQ multiplex PCR; TCRdb holds only in-frame clones, not every one. The table lists fewer than 250,000 clones, roughly 14% of them singletons. The sample consisted of naive CD4+ T cells from blood. The clonotype comes from a woman between 40 and 55 years old in good health. The rearrangement joins TRBV6-6 to TRBJ2-7; D call uncertain. The CDR3 bases are TGTGCCAGCATTCATTCCAAAACCTACGAGCAGTACTTC. Encoded protein: CASIHSKTYEQYF.